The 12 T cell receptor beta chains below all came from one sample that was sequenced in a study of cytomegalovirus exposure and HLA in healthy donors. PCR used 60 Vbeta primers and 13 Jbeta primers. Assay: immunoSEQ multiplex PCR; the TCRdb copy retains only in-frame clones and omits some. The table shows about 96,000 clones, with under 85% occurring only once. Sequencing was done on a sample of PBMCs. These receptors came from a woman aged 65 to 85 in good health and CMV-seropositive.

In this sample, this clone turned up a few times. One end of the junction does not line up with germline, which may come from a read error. CDR3 region: CSSSPRQIGANVLTF. The CDR3 region has the DNA TGTTCCAGCAGCCCAAGACAGATAGGGGCCAACGTCCTGACTTTC. The gene calls are TRBV7-9 and TRBJ2-6; D might be TRBD1 (5 bases). Germline CDR1 and CDR2: SEHNR and FQNEAQ (reference sequence). This CDR3 is built from 15 residues.

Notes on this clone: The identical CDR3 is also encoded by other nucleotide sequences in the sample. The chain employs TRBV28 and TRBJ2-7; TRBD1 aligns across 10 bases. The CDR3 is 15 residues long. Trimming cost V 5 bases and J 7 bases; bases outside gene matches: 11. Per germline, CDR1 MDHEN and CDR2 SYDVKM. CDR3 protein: CASSTPGQGLLEQYF. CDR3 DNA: TGTGCCAGCAGTACCCCGGGACAGGGGTTATTGGAGCAGTACTTC. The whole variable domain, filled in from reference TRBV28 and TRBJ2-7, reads DVKVTQSSRYLVKRTGEKVFLECVQDMDHENMFWYRQDPGLGLRLIYFSYDVKMKEKGDIPEGYSVSREKKERFSLILESASTNQTSMYLCASSTPGQGLLEQYFGPGTRLTVT.

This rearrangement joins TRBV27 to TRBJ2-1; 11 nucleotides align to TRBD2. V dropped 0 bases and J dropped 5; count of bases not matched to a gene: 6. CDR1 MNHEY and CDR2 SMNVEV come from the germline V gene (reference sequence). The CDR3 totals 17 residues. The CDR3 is CASSLSAATSGDNEQFF. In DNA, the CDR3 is TGTGCCAGCAGTTTATCCGCGGCGACTAGCGGGGACAATGAGCAGTTCTTC.

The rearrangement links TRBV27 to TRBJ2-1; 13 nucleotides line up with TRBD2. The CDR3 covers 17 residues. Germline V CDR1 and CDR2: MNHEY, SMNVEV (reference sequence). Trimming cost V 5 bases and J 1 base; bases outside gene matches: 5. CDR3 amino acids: CASSTPGLAGSYNEQFF. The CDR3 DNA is TGTGCCAGCAGTACCCCGGGACTAGCGGGGTCCTACAATGAGCAGTTCTTC.

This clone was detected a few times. The CDR3 DNA follows: TGTGCCAGCAGTCAGCTGGGGGCTTCCTCTGGAAACACCATATATTTT. Encoded protein: CASSQLGASSGNTIYF. The V and J genes are TRBV9 and TRBJ1-3; tentative D call: TRBD1 (6 bases). Germline assignment: CDR1 SGDLS and CDR2 YYNGEE. The CDR3 consists of 16 residues. V lost 5 bases, J lost 0 bases, and 15 bases lay in between.

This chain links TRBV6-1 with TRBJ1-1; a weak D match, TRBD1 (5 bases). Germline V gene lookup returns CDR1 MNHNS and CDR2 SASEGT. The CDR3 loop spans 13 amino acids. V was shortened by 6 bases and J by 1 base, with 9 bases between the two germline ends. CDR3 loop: CASRPGGNTEAFF. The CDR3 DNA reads TGTGCCAGCAGACCCGGGGGGAACACTGAAGCTTTCTTT.

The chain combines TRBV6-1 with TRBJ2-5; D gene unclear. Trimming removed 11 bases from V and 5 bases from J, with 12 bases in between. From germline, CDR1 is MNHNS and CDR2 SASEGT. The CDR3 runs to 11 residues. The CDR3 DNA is TGTGCCTGCACAATTCGGGAGACCCAGTACTTC. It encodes CACTIRETQYF.

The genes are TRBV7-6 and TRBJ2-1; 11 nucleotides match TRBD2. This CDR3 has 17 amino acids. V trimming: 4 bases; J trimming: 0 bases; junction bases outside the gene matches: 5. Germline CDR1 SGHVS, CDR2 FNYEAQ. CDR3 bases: TGTGCCAGCAGCTCCGGGACTAGCGGTAGCTCCTACAATGAGCAGTTCTTC. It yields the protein CASSSGTSGSSYNEQFF.

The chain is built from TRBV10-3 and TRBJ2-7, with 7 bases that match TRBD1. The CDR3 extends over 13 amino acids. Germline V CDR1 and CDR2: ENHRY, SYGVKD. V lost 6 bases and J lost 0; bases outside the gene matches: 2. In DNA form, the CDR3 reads TGTGCCATCAGCGGGGACAGCTCCTACGAGCAGTACTTC. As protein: CAISGDSSYEQYF.

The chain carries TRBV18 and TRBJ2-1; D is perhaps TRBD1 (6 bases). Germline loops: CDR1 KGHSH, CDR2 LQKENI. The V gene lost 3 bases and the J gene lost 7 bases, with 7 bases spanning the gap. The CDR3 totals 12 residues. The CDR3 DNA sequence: TGTGCCAGCTCACCTCAGGGGAATGAGCAGTTCTTC. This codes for CASSPQGNEQFF.

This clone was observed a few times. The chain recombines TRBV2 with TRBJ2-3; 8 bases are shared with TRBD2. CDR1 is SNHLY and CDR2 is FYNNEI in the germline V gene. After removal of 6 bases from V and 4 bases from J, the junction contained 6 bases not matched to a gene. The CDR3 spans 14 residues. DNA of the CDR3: TGTGCCAGCAGCTCGAGGCGGGGGGCAGATACGCAGTATTTT. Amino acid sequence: CASSSRRGADTQYF.

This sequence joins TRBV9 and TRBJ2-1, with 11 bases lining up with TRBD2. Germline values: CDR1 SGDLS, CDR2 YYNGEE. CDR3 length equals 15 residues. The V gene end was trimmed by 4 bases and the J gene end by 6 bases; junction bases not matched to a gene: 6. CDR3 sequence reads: CASSLAGGSANEQFF. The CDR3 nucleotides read TGTGCCAGCAGCCTAGCGGGAGGATCCGCCAATGAGCAGTTCTTC.